Listed here are 10 T cell receptor beta chains from one sample, sequenced in a study of tissue T cells after allogeneic stem cell transplantation. The data were produced by immunoSEQ multiplex PCR, yet TCRdb's version contains in-frame clones alone and is incomplete. Among about 5,200 clones listed, 30% to 35% were seen once. Time point reported: mouse harvest day 14 after allogeneic transplant. Mouse grafts combined 10^7 T-cell-depleted bone marrow cells with 10^6 splenic CD5+ T cells. Specimen: skin. The receptors come from a female BALB/c mouse given C57BL/6 T cells with graft-versus-host disease after an allogeneic hematopoietic cell transplant.

This clone is a singleton in its sample. Genes and germline are mouse. Read data end 1 residue before the CDR3 end; the end is taken from the germline J gene. The chain is built from TRBV3 and TRBJ2-4; D uncertain. V was pared by 4 bases and J by 0 bases, with 5 bases between. The CDR3 totals 13 residues. Germline lookup yields CDR1 SNHLY and CDR2 FYNGKV (reference sequence). Incomplete CDR3 DNA: TGTGCCAGCAGCTCGAAAAGTCAAAACACCTTGTAC. It codes for CASSSKSQNTLY. The complete CDR3 reads CASSSKSQNTLYF.

Remarks on this clone: Any gene name here is a mouse gene name. The CDR3 end falls 1 residue outside the read, so it is completed with the germline J gene. This chain joins TRBV19 and TRBJ1-5, with TRBD1 identical over 7 bases. Germline V gene data show CDR1 as FNHDT and CDR2 as SITEND (reference sequence). Trimming took 0 bases from V and 9 from J; bases not matched to a gene: 12. This CDR3 region has 16 residues. CDR3: CASSIEEGARVRAPLF. The covered CDR3 bases are TGTGCCAGCAGTATAGAGGAGGGGGCGCGGGTCCGGGCTCCGCTT.

Comment on this clone: All gene names here are mouse names. Sequencing ends 1 residue short of the CDR3 end; the germline J gene provides the rest. The V gene is TRBV13-1, the J gene TRBJ1-1, with 8 bases matching TRBD1. Germline V gene data show CDR1 as NSHNY and CDR2 as SYGAGN. The length of the CDR3 is 15 residues. V dropped 0 bases and J dropped 1; count of bases not matched to a gene: 2. CDR3 sequence: CASSDAGQGNTEVFF. The CDR3 bases that were read are TGTGCCAGCAGTGATGCTGGACAGGGGAACACAGAAGTCTTC.

This clone counts as medium-sized. Germline and genes: mouse. The sequenced fragment ends 1 residue before the CDR3 boundary, so the rest is inferred from the germline J gene. The V call is TRBV26, the J call TRBJ2-7, with D unclear. This CDR3 is 12 amino acids long. Germline-derived CDR1 and CDR2 are KGHPV and FQNQEV (reference sequence). V lost 3 bases, J lost 2 bases, and 5 bases lay in between. The CDR3 region is CASSLDPYEQYF. The sequenced CDR3 bases are TGTGCCAGCAGTCTAGACCCCTATGAACAGTAC.

This clone was recorded a few times. Mouse names are used for the genes. The CDR3 end is not reached by the read, which stops 1 residue before it; the germline J gene fills it in. This chain joins TRBV13-3 and TRBJ2-2; a possible D gene is TRBD2 (5 bases). Germline CDR1 is NNHDY and CDR2 is SYVADS. Deletions cut 1 base from V and 4 bases from J, with 8 bases between. The CDR3 has 14 amino acids. The CDR3 is CASSDPGSTGQLYF. Incomplete CDR3 DNA: TGTGCCAGCAGTGATCCTGGGTCCACCGGGCAGCTCTAC.

A word on this clone: The gene symbols are mouse symbols. The read stops 1 residue short of the end of the CDR3; the missing end is completed from the germline J gene. The chain recombines TRBV26 with TRBJ2-7, with D possibly called TRBD1 or TRBD2 (5 bases each). CDR1 and CDR2 (germline): KGHPV, FQNQEV (reference sequence). V was shortened by 5 bases and J by 2 bases, with 7 bases between the two germline ends. The CDR3 is made up of 12 amino acids. The CDR3 bases that were read are TGTGCCAGCAGTACGGGGGCCTATGAACAGTAC. Translating it yields CASSTGAYEQY. The full CDR3 sequence reads CASSTGAYEQYF.

This clone is termed medium-sized (0.01 to 0.1%). Mouse germline and gene names are used. Partial CDR3 DNA: TGTGCCAGCAGTGCCCCGGGACAGGTAGAAACGCTGTAT. Translating it yields CASSAPGQVETLY. The whole CDR3 is CASSAPGQVETLYF. The V and J genes are TRBV13-1 and TRBJ2-3; the match to TRBD1 covers 8 bases. The read ends 1 residue before the CDR3 terminus; that terminus is restored from the germline J gene. The germline V gene encodes CDR1 NSHNY and CDR2 SYGAGN. This CDR3 contains 14 residues. Unmatched junction bases numbered 5, after V lost 3 bases and J lost 5 bases.

Judged by abundance, this clone is medium-sized. Gene names denote mouse genes. The observed sequence ends 1 residue before the CDR3 terminus, with the missing tail filled in from the germline J gene. The V and J genes are TRBV5 and TRBJ1-1, with D hard to call. Germline CDR1 reads LGHNA; CDR2 reads YNLKQL (reference sequence). V was shortened by 1 base and J by 4 bases, with 7 bases between the two germline ends. This CDR3 contains 13 residues. The CDR3 region is CASSQGEGTEVFF. CDR3 bases read: TGTGCCAGCAGCCAAGGGGAGGGCACAGAAGTCTTC.

This clone has more than one count but fewer than ten. Gene names and germline refer to mouse. The read falls 1 residue short of the CDR3 end, and the missing part is taken from the germline J gene. This chain connects TRBV26 to TRBJ1-1; a possible D gene is TRBD1 (5 bases). CDR1 is KGHPV, CDR2 FQNQEV, per germline (reference sequence). V gave up 2 bases and J gave up 0 bases, with 7 bases separating them. The CDR3 length is 14 residues. CDR3 in amino acids: CASSLHRSNTEVFF. CDR3 bases read: TGTGCCAGCAGTCTGCACAGGTCAAACACAGAAGTCTTC.

With regard to this clone: Mouse gene names apply. Sequencing ends 1 residue short of the CDR3 end; the germline J gene provides the rest. V and J are TRBV13-2 and TRBJ2-7; no definite D call. There are 12 residues in the CDR3. Germline CDR1 NNHNN, CDR2 SYGAGS (reference sequence). Trimming removed 0 bases from V and 9 bases from J, with 10 bases in between. CDR3 DNA (partial): TGTGCCAGCGGTGATGCGGGCCGAATACAGTAC. It translates to CASGDAGRIQY. The CDR3 in its entirety is CASGDAGRIQYF.